Reported below is one T cell receptor beta chain. What this receptor recognizes is not known. No much larger clone exists at a distance of one base, and base qualities are not known. Reading the label with the study, this specimen's time point is: baseline before first vaccination. Vaccinee samples came from UK trials COV001 and COV002, including a single-blind randomized controlled phase 2/3 trial of AZD1222 (ChAdOx1 nCoV-19) in healthy adults. For TCRbeta chain sequencing, PBMC samples from trial participants were taken at day 0 and at day 28 after the second dose. The record originates from a study of T cell responses to AZD1222 COVID-19 vaccine (dated by TCRdb to the early 2020s). Some background on the complete study: AZD1222 recipients whose second dose came at about 4 weeks and those whose second dose came at about 12 weeks were combined into one group, since spike-specific TCR depth and breadth did not differ between the two schedules. TCR sequencing was performed for 230 to 250 trial participants, of whom roughly 200 were given two doses of AZD1222 and approximately 25 were given two doses of MenACWY control vaccine. Trial participants were enrolled by age into 18-55, 56-69 and 70-plus year subgroups, with roughly 150, 30 and 60 TCR-sequenced participants respectively.

Overall study results and their limits: CD4 TCRs associated with the vaccine covered the entire spike protein, and the dominant responses were in regions 160-218 and 743-854. Most participants were white British and females outnumbered males, and the authors suggested that clonal diversity may have been underestimated. A significant rise in spike-specific TCR breadth and depth was observed after two AZD1222 doses relative to day 0 and relative to MenACWY recipients. In the small 56-69-year group, the increase in depth fell short of significance, most likely because of low power. No day 14 peak-response samples were available, so repertoires were characterized only after the peak T cell response. Conclusions about previously exposed vaccinees were limited because only a handful of AZD1222 recipients were SARS-CoV-2 seropositive at baseline. Nearly half of unique spike-specific TCRs reportedly recognized epitopes outside regions mutated in the B.1.351 and B.1.1.7 variants.

The CDR3 regions of human TCRbeta chains were analyzed by immunosequencing. Per the source publication's procedure: TCRs in the repertoires were compared against a reference library of SARS-CoV-2-specific TCRs that had been generated with the MIRA antigen-specificity platform. Breadth meant the fraction of unique TCRs that were SARS-CoV-2-associated, whereas depth meant the fraction of total T cells that were SARS-CoV-2-associated. Each spike-specific TCR was assigned to its reactive spike region and to a CD4 or CD8 class using the MIRA data. Log10-transformed breadth and depth values were compared by one-way ANOVA with Sidak's multiple comparisons tests. This is the immuneACCESS table as TCRdb keeps it, with only in-frame sequences that have V and J called. A part of the clones is gone; compared with another copy, unresolved V genes explain less than half, and the rest is unexplained. V, J and clone size are taken as reported in that table, and D and trimming were inferred from the DNA itself. The sample includes more than 100,000 clones, with approximately 86% observed a single time. The ten largest clonotypes hold 1.4% to 1.5% of the sample.

Trimming accounts for 3 bases at V and 6 bases at J, while the number of junction bases matched to no gene is 1. The CDR3 contains 12 residues, cysteine and phenylalanine counted. Of the read, only the CDR3 DNA is kept; its 36 bases are in frame from base 1. CDR1 MDHEN and CDR2 SYDVKM are derived from the germline V gene. This specimen consisted of peripheral blood, obtained on day 0 of AZD1222 vaccination. This receptor was identified in an adult in good health. The chain joins TRBV28 to TRBJ1-2, and 7 junction bases match TRBD1. The CDR3 loop reads CASSFDRDGYTF. The nucleotides are TGTGCCAGCAGTTTTGACAGGGATGGCTACACCTTC.